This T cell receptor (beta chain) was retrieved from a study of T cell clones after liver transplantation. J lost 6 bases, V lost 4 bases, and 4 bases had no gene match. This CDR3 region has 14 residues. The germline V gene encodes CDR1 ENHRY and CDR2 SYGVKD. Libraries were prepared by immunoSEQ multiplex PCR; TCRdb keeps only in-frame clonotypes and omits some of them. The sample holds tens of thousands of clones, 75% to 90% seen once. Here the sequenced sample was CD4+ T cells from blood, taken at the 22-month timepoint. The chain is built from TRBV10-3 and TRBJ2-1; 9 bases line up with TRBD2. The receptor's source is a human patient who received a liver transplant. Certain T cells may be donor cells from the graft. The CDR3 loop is CAISGAGGPNEQFF. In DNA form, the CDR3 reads TGTGCCATCAGTGGGGCGGGAGGGCCCAATGAGCAGTTCTTC.